These 14 T cell receptor beta chains were all obtained from the same sample, sequenced in a study of blood T cell repertoires in COVID-19 (dated by TCRdb to the early 2020s). Libraries were built with the immunoSEQ multiplex PCR assay. TCRdb obtained this table from immuneACCESS and retained in-frame rearrangements with V and J assigned. These tables miss some clones; where compared with another copy, unresolved V genes account for less than half of the shortfall, and the remainder is unexplained. The sample has hundreds of thousands of clones on record, about nine tenths of them singletons. The ten largest clones represent roughly 6% of the sample. The sample consisted of peripheral blood. The receptor source for this set is a woman aged 50 to 60 with COVID-19, enrolled during active disease.

The chain uses TRBV19 and TRBJ2-3; TRBD2 matches at 10 bases. There are 16 residues in the CDR3. V lost 4 bases to trimming and J lost 4 bases; unmatched junction nucleotides: 8. Germline loops: CDR1 LNHDA, CDR2 SQIVND (reference sequence). The CDR3 region has the DNA TGTGCCAGTAGTAAGCTAGCGGGAGAGGGGGCAGATACGCAGTATTTT. Translated: CASSKLAGEGADTQYF.

The CDR3 DNA reads as TGTGCCACCAGTGATTTTCTGACAGGGTCCCATGAGCAGTTCTTC. It is translated as CATSDFLTGSHEQFF. V gene TRBV24-1 combines with J gene TRBJ2-1; 7 bases agree with TRBD1. V trimming: 1 base; J trimming: 8 bases; junction bases outside the gene matches: 7. The CDR3 loop spans 15 amino acids. CDR1 is KGHDR and CDR2 is SFDVKD in the germline V gene.

The rearrangement links TRBV30 to TRBJ1-4; a possible D gene is TRBD1 (6 bases). V was cut by 5 bases and J by 1 base, with 11 bases left in between. Germline V gives CDR1 GTSNPN, CDR2 SVGIG (reference sequence). The CDR3 consists of 14 residues. CDR3 nucleotides: TGTGCCTGGGAAGCGGGACAAACTAATGAAAAACTGTTTTTT. The encoded protein is CAWEAGQTNEKLFF.

This clone was seen once. This chain links TRBV5-4 with TRBJ2-1; 9 nucleotides match TRBD2. CDR1 is SGHNT and CDR2 is YYREEE in the germline V gene (reference sequence). Trimming at V came to 1 base and at J to 6 bases, leaving 5 bases not matched to a gene. The CDR3 is made up of 15 amino acids. In DNA, the CDR3 is TGTGCCAGCAGCTTGAGGGTAGCGGGAGCCAATGAGCAGTTCTTC. Its translation is CASSLRVAGANEQFF.

The chain uses TRBV29-1 and TRBJ1-5; D ambiguous. This CDR3 has 15 residues. The V gene's germline CDR1 is SQVTM and CDR2 ANQGSEA. V was clipped by 7 bases and J by 0 bases, with 16 bases between them. The DNA for the CDR3 is TGCAGCGCTGGAGACGGAGTATATAGCAATCAGCCCCAGCATTTT. This gives the protein CSAGDGVYSNQPQHF.

J is TRBJ1-3 and V is TRBV18, with D perhaps TRBD1 (6 bases). The germline V gene has CDR1 KGHSH and CDR2 LQKENI. The V and J ends lost 2 bases and 3 bases respectively, with 14 bases between them. This CDR3 spans 16 amino acids. For the CDR3, the DNA is TGTGCCAGCTCACCAACGAGTAGGGGGAATGGAAACACCATATATTTT. It encodes CASSPTSRGNGNTIYF.

The V and J genes are TRBV5-5 and TRBJ2-5, with a possible D match to TRBD1 (5 bases). Germline values: CDR1 SGHKS, CDR2 YYEKEE (reference sequence). V lost 0 bases and J 2 bases, leaving 11 bases between the germline ends. This CDR3 comprises 15 residues. CDR3 DNA: TGTGCCAGCAGCTTGGGGGTTACAGGTCAAGAGACCCAGTACTTC. It specifies CASSLGVTGQETQYF.

V gene TRBV12-5 combines with J gene TRBJ2-1; tentative D call: TRBD1 (5 bases). The CDR3 contains 13 residues. Per the germline V gene, CDR1 is LGHNT and CDR2 is FRNRAP. Trimming removed 5 bases from V and 6 bases from J, with 11 bases in between. CDR3 bases: TGTGCTAGTGGTCGACTTAGGGGCAATGAGCAGTTCTTC. As protein: CASGRLRGNEQFF.

On this clone: The same CDR3 also results from other DNA sequences found in this sample. This chain links TRBV5-1 with TRBJ2-1, with 11 bases identical to TRBD2. The CDR3 spans 16 residues. The V segment lost 4 bases and the J segment 2 bases; nucleotides outside the gene matches: 5. CDR1 SGHRS and CDR2 YFSETQ come from the germline V gene. DNA for the CDR3: TGCGCCAGCAGCCGGATGACTAGCGGGACCTACAATGAGCAGTTCTTC. Its translation is CASSRMTSGTYNEQFF.

The chain links TRBV2 to TRBJ2-5, with TRBD1 identical over 10 bases. CDR1 and CDR2 from the germline V gene are SNHLY and FYNNEI. V shed 3 bases and J 4 bases; nucleotides not matched to a gene: 5. CDR3 size: 15 residues. This CDR3 is CASSEGQGQAETQYF. DNA for the CDR3: TGTGCCAGCAGTGAGGGACAGGGGCAGGCAGAGACCCAGTACTTC.

The chain has TRBV28 and TRBJ2-1; 12 bases are shared with TRBD2. CDR3 length: 17 residues. J gave up 7 bases and V 5 bases, and 12 bases lay outside the gene matches. Germline V gene sequence: CDR1 MDHEN, CDR2 SYDVKM. CDR3 in amino acids: CASSTLTSGSVGNEQFF. The CDR3 coding sequence is TGTGCCAGCAGTACGCTGACTAGCGGGAGCGTAGGGAATGAGCAGTTCTTC.

V gene TRBV5-1 combines with J gene TRBJ2-7, with TRBD2 matching over 9 bases. The CDR3 extends over 17 amino acids. The germline CDR1 and CDR2 sequences are SGHRS and YFSETQ. The V segment lost 0 bases and the J segment 2 bases; nucleotides outside the gene matches: 9. CDR3 in amino acids: CASSLVGRSGSPYEQYF. The CDR3 nucleotides read TGCGCCAGCAGCTTGGTGGGCCGTAGCGGGAGCCCCTACGAGCAGTACTTC.

J is TRBJ1-1 and V is TRBV7-2; D is ambiguous. Germline CDR1 is SGHTA and CDR2 is FQGNSA. V was pared by 4 bases and J by 0 bases, with 6 bases between. The CDR3 has 13 amino acids. The CDR3 nucleotides are TGTGCCAGCAGCTATCAGATGAACACTGAAGCTTTCTTT. Translated: CASSYQMNTEAFF.

V is TRBV7-9 and J is TRBJ1-2, with a weak D call TRBD1 (5 bases). The CDR3 covers 13 residues. Germline CDR1 SEHNR, CDR2 FQNEAQ (reference sequence). V was shortened by 2 bases and J by 4 bases, with 8 bases between the two germline ends. CDR3: CASSLYRGYGYTF. In DNA form, the CDR3 reads TGTGCCAGCAGCTTATATAGGGGCTATGGCTACACCTTC. The variable domain in full, completed from reference TRBV7-9 and TRBJ1-2, reads DTGVSQNPRHKITKRGQNVTFRCDPISEHNRLYWYRQTLGQGPEFLTYFQNEAQLEKSRLLSDRFSAERPKGSFSTLEIQRTEQGDSAMYLCASSLYRGYGYTFGSGTRLTVV.